These 29 T cell receptor beta chains came from one sample sequenced in a study of blood T cell repertoires in COVID-19. Profiled with immunoSEQ multiplex PCR; TCRdb holds only in-frame clones, not every one. The repertoire holds roughly 280,000 clones, with around 87% as singletons. The sequenced sample was PBMCs or T cells enriched from blood (not recorded which). The receptors stem from a woman aged 18-29 years who had recovered from COVID-19.

Concerning this clone: As the CDR3 is not closed by the conserved phenylalanine or tryptophan, this likely results from a read error. The DNA is omitted, as the CDR3 cannot be located on it reliably, and the CDR3 follows TCRdb's listing. CDR3 protein: CASSVSGTPS. The V call is TRBV6-4, the J call TRBJ2-3; TRBD2 reflects the table's D call only, with no check against the DNA. Germline values: CDR1 MRHNA, CDR2 SNTAGT. Ends included, the CDR3 has 10 residues.

The chain has TRBV28 and TRBJ1-6; possible D gene TRBD1, 5 bases. CDR3 size: 15 residues. V shed 11 bases and J shed 1 base, with 15 bases lying between them. Looked up from germline, CDR1 is MDHEN and CDR2 is SYDVKM. CDR3 DNA sequence: TGTGCCGCCCGAAGGGGCGCGTCCTATAATTCACCCCTCCACTTT. This encodes CAARRGASYNSPLHF.

The chain recombines TRBV5-1 with TRBJ1-1, with 9 bases that match TRBD1. CDR1 and CDR2 from the germline V gene are SGHRS and YFSETQ. V lost 4 bases and J lost 6; bases outside the gene matches: 4. The CDR3 is made up of 13 amino acids. The DNA of the CDR3 is TGCGCCAGCAGCGGAAGGACAGGGGCTGAAGCTTTCTTT. It encodes CASSGRTGAEAFF. Using reference TRBV5-1 and TRBJ1-1 for the parts outside the CDR3, the full variable domain is KAGVTQTPRYLIKTRGQQVTLSCSPISGHRSVSWYQQTPGQGLQFLFEYFSETQRNKGNFPGRFSGRQFSNSRSEMNVSTLELGDSALYLCASSGRTGAEAFFGQGTRLTVV.

This clone appeared a few times. This chain joins TRBV2 and TRBJ2-1; 9 bases fit TRBD2. The trim removed 7 bases at V and 3 bases at J, leaving 4 bases unmatched. CDR3 size: 14 residues. The germline CDR1 and CDR2 sequences are SNHLY and FYNNEI. The CDR3 loop reads CASKSGGFYNEQFF. The CDR3 DNA sequence: TGTGCCAGCAAAAGCGGGGGGTTCTACAATGAGCAGTTCTTC. Complete variable domain (other parts from reference TRBV2 and TRBJ2-1): EPEVTQTPSHQVTQMGQEVILRCVPISNHLYFYWYRQILGQKVEFLVSFYNNEISEKSEIFDDQFSVERPDGSNFTLKIRSTKLEDSAMYFCASKSGGFYNEQFFGPGTRLTVL.

The chain is built from TRBV5-4 and TRBJ1-1; the D gene is possibly TRBD1 (5 bases). Germline V gene sequence: CDR1 SGHNT, CDR2 YYREEE (reference sequence). There are 15 residues in the CDR3. V was cut by 0 bases and J by 0 bases, with 9 bases left in between. DNA for the CDR3: TGTGCCAGCAGCTTGGGGGGCGGCCTGAACACTGAAGCTTTCTTT. This encodes CASSLGGGLNTEAFF. Complete variable domain (other parts from reference TRBV5-4 and TRBJ1-1): ETGVTQSPTHLIKTRGQQVTLRCSSQSGHNTVSWYQQALGQGPQFIFQYYREEENGRGNFPPRFSGLQFPNYSSELNVNALELDDSALYLCASSLGGGLNTEAFFGQGTRLTVV.

This clone was detected only a few times. The gene calls are TRBV10-2 and TRBJ2-2; a possible D gene is TRBD2 (6 bases). Trimming removed 5 bases at V and 4 bases at J, with 11 bases between. This CDR3 contains 14 residues. The V gene's germline CDR1 is WSHSY and CDR2 SAAADI. The CDR3 loop is CASSFRGGTGELFF. As DNA, the CDR3 is TGCGCCAGCAGTTTTCGGGGAGGCACCGGGGAGCTGTTTTTT.

The chain combines TRBV7-9 with TRBJ1-4, with 9 nucleotides matching TRBD1. Germline V lookup: CDR1 SEHNR, CDR2 FQNEAQ (reference sequence). With V trimmed by 6 bases and J by 7 bases, 9 bases remained unmatched. The CDR3 has 15 residues. The CDR3 nucleotides read TGTGCCAGCAGAACCACAGGGGGCGAACCTGAAAAACTGTTTTTT. Translating it yields CASRTTGGEPEKLFF.

This clone has more than one count but fewer than ten. The chain links TRBV5-8 to TRBJ1-1, with D hard to call. Per the germline V gene, CDR1 is SGHTS and CDR2 is YDEGEE. V was cut by 2 bases and J by 0 bases, with 8 bases left in between. This CDR3 comprises 14 residues. The CDR3 loop is CASSFRSMNTEAFF. For the CDR3, the DNA is TGTGCCAGCAGCTTTAGAAGTATGAACACTGAAGCTTTCTTT.

The chain joins TRBV3-1 (or the pseudogene TRBV3-2) to TRBJ1-2; possibly TRBD1 for D (5 bases). Trimming stripped 5 bases from V and 0 bases from J, with 10 bases between. This CDR3 contains 14 residues. CDR1 LGHDT and CDR2 YNNKEL come from the germline V gene (reference sequence). CDR3 bases: TGTGCCAGCAGCAACCTGACAGCTAACTATGGCTACACCTTC. Protein sequence: CASSNLTANYGYTF.

J is TRBJ2-1 and V is TRBV6-4; 9 positions agree with TRBD1. Germline V lookup: CDR1 MRHNA, CDR2 SNTAGT. The CDR3 loop spans 15 amino acids. Trimming at V came to 0 bases and at J to 13 bases, leaving 10 bases not matched to a gene. CDR3 protein: CASSDSNNRGPPQFF. CDR3 in DNA: TGTGCCAGCAGTGACTCGAATAACAGGGGGCCCCCTCAGTTCTTC.

On this clone: This specimen includes other DNA sequences encoding the same CDR3. The CDR3, as DNA: TGTGCCAGCAGTTACTCTACAGGGACCTATGGCTACACCTTC. As protein: CASSYSTGTYGYTF. This chain joins TRBV6-5 and TRBJ1-2; D is perhaps TRBD1 (6 bases). Germline V gene sequence: CDR1 MNHEY, CDR2 SVGAGI. V gave up 0 bases and J gave up 4 bases, with 9 bases separating them. This CDR3 is built from 14 residues.

The gene calls are TRBV6-4 and TRBJ2-2, with D possibly TRBD2 on 7 matching bases. The V and J ends lost 6 bases and 4 bases respectively, with 18 bases between them. The germline V gene has CDR1 MRHNA and CDR2 SNTAGT. The CDR3 loop spans 16 amino acids. CDR3 DNA: TGTGCCAGCAGGAAACAGGGTACGGGGGGCACCGGGGAGCTGTTTTTT. It is translated as CASRKQGTGGTGELFF.

This chain joins TRBV27 and TRBJ1-2; 7 bases agree with TRBD1. In germline, CDR1 is MNHEY, CDR2 SMNVEV (reference sequence). The junction had 6 bases not matched to a gene; V was cut back by 3 bases and J by 8 bases. The CDR3 sequence is 13 residues long. Here the CDR3 reads CASSFSTGQGYTF. The CDR3 DNA sequence: TGTGCCAGCAGTTTTTCGACAGGGCAGGGCTACACCTTC.

The chain uses TRBV15 and TRBJ2-1; TRBD2 aligns across 9 bases. Germline V gives CDR1 LNHNV, CDR2 YYDKDF (reference sequence). The V segment lost 0 bases and the J segment 6 bases; nucleotides outside the gene matches: 9. The CDR3 runs to 17 residues. CDR3 nucleotides: TGTGCCACCAGCAGAGATCGTTCTAGCGGGGTGGGCAATGAGCAGTTCTTC. Encoded protein: CATSRDRSSGVGNEQFF.

The J gene is TRBJ1-3, the V gene TRBV12-3 or TRBV12-4; D uncertain. The CDR3 runs to 13 residues. Between the trimmed V and J ends, which lost 6 bases and 2 bases, there was a span of 8 bases. CDR3 residues: CASRLLPGNTIYF. The CDR3 region has the DNA TGTGCCAGCAGACTACTTCCTGGAAACACCATATATTTT.

The CDR3: CASSQVPSDEQFF. Written as DNA, the CDR3 is TGCGCCAGCAGCCAAGTGCCCTCGGATGAGCAGTTCTTC. The chain has TRBV4-1 and TRBJ2-1; no definite D call. CDR1 MGHRA and CDR2 YSYEKL come from the germline V gene. The CDR3 is 13 residues long. Trimming left V 1 base short and J 8 bases short, with 9 bases between.

The V gene is TRBV7-9, the J gene TRBJ1-3; maybe TRBD1 (6 bases). Germline V CDR1 and CDR2: SEHNR, FQNEAQ (reference sequence). This CDR3 is 15 amino acids long. With 6 bases removed from V and 0 bases from J, the gap between germline ends came to 12 bases. CDR3 nucleotides: TGTGCCAGCAGTCCTACAGGGACCTCTGGAAACACCATATATTTT. Translated, it gives CASSPTGTSGNTIYF.

This clone came up once. The chain couples TRBV5-1 to TRBJ2-3; D is possibly TRBD1 (6 bases). From germline, CDR1 is SGHRS and CDR2 YFSETQ. This CDR3 region has 15 residues. V was clipped by 6 bases and J by 0 bases, with 14 bases between them. CDR3 DNA: TGCGCCAGCACCGAGAGGGGGTCTAGCACAGATACGCAGTATTTT. Residues: CASTERGSSTDTQYF.

The chain combines TRBV5-5 with TRBJ1-2; D is ambiguous. V lost 1 base and J lost 0, with 16 bases in between. CDR1 is SGHKS and CDR2 is YYEKEE in the germline V gene (reference sequence). The CDR3 is 17 amino acids. The CDR3 DNA reads as TGTGCCAGCAGCTTGCTTCGGCCGAGAGGAGCTAACTATGGCTACACCTTC. Its protein is CASSLLRPRGANYGYTF. The variable domain in full, completed from reference TRBV5-5 and TRBJ1-2, reads DAGVTQSPTHLIKTRGQQVTLRCSPISGHKSVSWYQQVLGQGPQFIFQYYEKEERGRGNFPDRFSARQFPNYSSELNVNALLLGDSALYLCASSLLRPRGANYGYTFGSGTRLTVV.

V usage is TRBV30 and J usage is TRBJ1-6, with 8 bases that match TRBD1. Germline lookup yields CDR1 GTSNPN and CDR2 SVGIG (reference sequence). V shed 0 bases and J 7 bases; nucleotides not matched to a gene: 8. This CDR3 is 16 amino acids long. The CDR3 DNA reads as TGTGCCTGGAGTGTACAGGGGGAAGGGCCCAATTCACCCCTCCACTTT. It encodes CAWSVQGEGPNSPLHF.

V is TRBV5-1 and J is TRBJ1-6; tentative D call: TRBD1 (5 bases). The germline gives CDR1 SGHRS, CDR2 YFSETQ. V shed 4 bases and J shed 4 bases, with 15 bases lying between them. This CDR3 is 16 amino acids long. The CDR3 here is CASSPGTGGYNSPLHF. Written as DNA, the CDR3 is TGCGCCAGCAGCCCGGGGACCGGGGGTTATAATTCACCCCTCCACTTT.

This chain joins TRBV7-3 and TRBJ1-6; D unclear. Germline V gene lookup returns CDR1 SGHTA and CDR2 FQGTGA. This CDR3 contains 15 residues. V shed 6 bases and J shed 6 bases, with 15 bases lying between them. CDR3 DNA sequence: TGTGCCAGCAGACTAACACCCGAGAGTAATTCACCCCTCCACTTT. Translated, it gives CASRLTPESNSPLHF.

The chain recombines TRBV27 with TRBJ2-1; D is unclear. The V end lost 2 bases, the J end lost 0 bases, and 11 bases lay between the germline ends. The V gene's germline CDR1 is MNHEY and CDR2 SMNVEV (reference sequence). This CDR3 has 16 amino acids. The CDR3 sequence: CASSLTLASSYNEQFF. CDR3 sequence (DNA): TGTGCCAGCAGTTTAACGCTTGCGAGCTCCTACAATGAGCAGTTCTTC.

The chain joins TRBV11-3 to TRBJ2-1; no firm D call. V lost 5 bases to trimming and J lost 4 bases, with 15 bases between them. The CDR3 contains 15 residues. Germline lookup yields CDR1 SGHNT and CDR2 YENEEA. The CDR3 reads CASSPNPDNYNEQFF. CDR3 DNA: TGTGCCAGCAGCCCGAACCCCGACAATTACAATGAGCAGTTCTTC.

The chain is built from TRBV19 and TRBJ1-1, with D unclear. With 0 bases removed from V and 2 bases from J, the gap between germline ends came to 10 bases. Germline V gives CDR1 LNHDA, CDR2 SQIVND (reference sequence). This CDR3 is 15 amino acids long. CDR3 DNA: TGTGCCAGTAGTATAGATCGGAGCCCTAACACTGAAGCTTTCTTT. Amino acids: CASSIDRSPNTEAFF. The full variable domain, completed using reference TRBV19 and TRBJ1-1, is DGGITQSPKYLFRKEGQNVTLSCEQNLNHDAMYWYRQDPGQGLRLIYYSQIVNDFQKGDIAEGYSVSREKKESFPLTVTSAQKNPTAFYLCASSIDRSPNTEAFFGQGTRLTVV.

The chain joins TRBV29-1 to TRBJ2-1, with D tentatively TRBD2 (5 bases). V shed 8 bases and J shed 5 bases, with 19 bases lying between them. There are 14 residues in the CDR3. Germline V gene lookup returns CDR1 SQVTM and CDR2 ANQGSEA. The CDR3 bases are TGCAGCTTCGGGATCCGAGCGGCTCACAATGAGCAGTTCTTC. This gives the protein CSFGIRAAHNEQFF.

The chain uses TRBV19 and TRBJ2-3; 10 bases align to TRBD2. V lost 3 bases and J lost 5; bases outside the gene matches: 5. The CDR3 is 15 amino acids. Germline values: CDR1 LNHDA, CDR2 SQIVND (reference sequence). CDR3 protein: CASSMKRGGQDTQYF. In nucleotides, the CDR3 is TGTGCCAGTAGTATGAAGCGGGGGGGCCAAGATACGCAGTATTTT. Supplemented by reference TRBV19 and TRBJ2-3, the full variable domain reads DGGITQSPKYLFRKEGQNVTLSCEQNLNHDAMYWYRQDPGQGLRLIYYSQIVNDFQKGDIAEGYSVSREKKESFPLTVTSAQKNPTAFYLCASSMKRGGQDTQYFGPGTRLTVL.

The J gene is TRBJ2-3, the V gene TRBV3-1 (or the pseudogene TRBV3-2); TRBD2 matches 9 bases. Unmatched junction bases numbered 8, after V lost 0 bases and J lost 4 bases. Germline V gene lookup returns CDR1 LGHDT and CDR2 YNNKEL (reference sequence). The CDR3 totals 17 residues. The CDR3 nucleotides are TGTGCCAGCAGCCAAGATCTTGGCGGGGGGGCCGCAGATACGCAGTATTTT. This sequence encodes CASSQDLGGGAADTQYF.

The rearrangement joins TRBV7-2 to TRBJ2-7; D possibly corresponds to TRBD1 (5 bases). The CDR3 consists of 13 residues. Germline values: CDR1 SGHTA, CDR2 FQGNSA. Trimming removed 2 bases at V and 3 bases at J, with 8 bases between. CDR3 sequence reads: CASSLTGGYEQYF. CDR3 bases: TGTGCCAGCAGCTTAACAGGCGGCTACGAGCAGTACTTC.